Included here is one T cell receptor (beta chain) sequence, with context. Healthy bone marrow donors made up the donors. This entry is derived from a study of cytomegalovirus exposure and HLA in healthy donors. 13 Jbeta primers and 60 Vbeta primers were used for the PCR. Assay used: immunoSEQ multiplex PCR; TCRdb lists only in-frame clones, some missing. In the table there are approximately 200,000 clones, 70% to 75% of which are singletons. With 7 bases clipped from V and 8 bases from J, the junction kept 9 bases outside the gene matches. CDR1 is SGHTA and CDR2 is FQGNSA in the germline V gene. The CDR3 has 15 residues.

The chain uses TRBV7-2 and TRBJ2-1, with 12 bases matching TRBD1. The sequence was collected from a young woman in good health and CMV-seropositive. The sequenced sample consisted of PBMCs. The CDR3, as DNA: TGTGCCAGCATTCTTGCGGGACAGGGGGCTTATGAGCAGTTCTTC. As protein: CASILAGQGAYEQFF. The whole variable domain, filled in from reference TRBV7-2 and TRBJ2-1, reads GAGVSQSPSNKVTEKGKDVELRCDPISGHTALYWYRQSLGQGLEFLIYFQGNSAPDKSGLPSDRFSAERTGGSVSTLTIQRTQQEDSAVYLCASILAGQGAYEQFFGPGTRLTVL.